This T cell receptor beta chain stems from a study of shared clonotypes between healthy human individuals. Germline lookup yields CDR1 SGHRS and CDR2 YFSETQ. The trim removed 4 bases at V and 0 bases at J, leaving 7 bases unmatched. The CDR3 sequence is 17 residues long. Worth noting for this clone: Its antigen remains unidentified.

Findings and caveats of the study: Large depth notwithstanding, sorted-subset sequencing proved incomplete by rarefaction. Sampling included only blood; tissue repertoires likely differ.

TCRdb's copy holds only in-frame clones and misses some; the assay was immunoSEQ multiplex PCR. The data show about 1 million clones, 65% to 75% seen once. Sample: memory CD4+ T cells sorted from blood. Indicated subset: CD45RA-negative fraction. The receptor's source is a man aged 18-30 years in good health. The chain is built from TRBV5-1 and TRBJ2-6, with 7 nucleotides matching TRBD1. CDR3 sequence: CASSGSGTDSGANVLTF. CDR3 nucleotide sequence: TGCGCCAGCAGCGGTTCCGGGACAGACTCTGGGGCCAACGTCCTGACTTTC.